The clone carrying this T cell receptor (beta chain) was seen only a few times. TCRdb ran MiXCR on the RACE reads and lists one entry per CDR3 protein. The data contain under 90,000 distinct CDR3 sequences, about 9% of them singletons. This sample was taken from a study of human T cells and chemical hapten exposure. Trimming cost V 8 bases and J 2 bases, with 12 bases left between them. The CDR3 is made up of 13 amino acids. Germline loops: CDR1 SGHTA, CDR2 FQGNSA. Time point noted: healthy volunteer bleed at 6 weeks. Total RNA extraction was carried out from unfractionated whole blood. The V call is TRBV7-2, the J call TRBJ1-1; D may be TRBD1 (6 bases). The sequencing sample was made of whole blood. The TCR was taken from a male donor in good health. Some clones in this sample may be carry-over from other donors' samples. The CDR3 loop is CASGTQGNTEAFF. CDR3 DNA sequence: TGTGCCAGCGGAACACAGGGAAACACTGAAGCTTTCTTT.